The 14 T cell receptor beta chains below come from one sample, sequenced in a study of tumor-infiltrating lymphocytes in primary liver carcinoma. With a constant-region primer, TCR beta cDNA was made from approximately 450 ng of total RNA. Investigators got TCR beta libraries out of three nested multiplex PCR rounds, done with slightly modified ARM-PCR. In the first two PCR rounds, TRBV1-TRBV30 forward primers were paired with a C-beta reverse primer, and each round lasted around 10 cycles. TCRdb called the multiplex PCR reads again in MiXCR, with one record for every CDR3 protein. This sample has about 32,000 distinct CDR3 sequences, with nearly 75% found just once. Co-extraction of both nucleic acids (RNA and DNA) used 20-30 mg of unsorted bulk tissue. Sequencing was carried out using liver tumor tissue from sampling region 4. Described subset: tumor region T4, right-lateral pole. These receptor sequences come from a man in his forties or fifties with primary liver carcinoma and hepatitis B virus infection.

A note on this clonotype: At one end the junction does not follow the germline gene, possibly because of a read error. V usage is TRBV6-1 and J usage is TRBJ2-7, with 7 bases aligning to TRBD1. Germline V gene data show CDR1 as MNHNS and CDR2 as SASEGT. The CDR3 runs 14 residues. The CDR3: CANSEGDSSYEQYF. The CDR3 coding sequence is TGTGCCAATAGTGAAGGGGACAGCTCCTATGAGCAGTACTTC.

This clonotype has only a few counts. The chain recombines TRBV9 with TRBJ2-3, with D possibly matching TRBD1 (6 bases). The CDR3 has 14 amino acids. V lost 4 bases and J 4 bases, leaving 13 bases between the germline ends. Germline V CDR1 and CDR2: SGDLS, YYNGEE. The CDR3 DNA sequence: TGTGCCAGCAGCTATCAGACAGGTCCAGATACGCAGTATTTT. This codes for CASSYQTGPDTQYF.

This clonotype has only a few counts. This CDR3 reads CSAPGQSDGYTF. CDR3 coding DNA: TGCAGTGCTCCGGGACAGTCAGATGGCTACACCTTC. V and J are TRBV20-1 and TRBJ1-2, with TRBD1 matching 7 bases. J lost 6 bases, V lost 5 bases, and 6 bases had no gene match. This CDR3 region has 12 residues. Per the germline V gene, CDR1 is DFQATT and CDR2 is SNEGSKA (reference sequence).

Notes on this clonotype: This is likely a read error, given that the CDR3 carries no conserved phenylalanine or tryptophan at its end. The limits of the CDR3 on the DNA are not certain, so only TCRdb's listed CDR3 is given. The chain links TRBV11-3 to TRBJ2-1. The CDR3 adds up to 14 amino acids, both ends counted. Germline V lookup: CDR1 SGHNT, CDR2 YENEEA. The CDR3 here is CASRLGVSNNERFV.

A note on this clonotype: An end of the junction differs from the germline gene, which may be a read error. The rearrangement links TRBV11-2 to TRBJ1-5, with 10 bases fitting TRBD1. CDR1 is SGHAT and CDR2 is FQNNGV in the germline V gene. The CDR3 is 15 residues long. The CDR3 is CTSSSGTGENQLQHF. The CDR3 DNA reads as TGTACCAGCAGCTCCGGGACAGGGGAAAATCAGCTCCAGCATTTC.

The rearrangement joins TRBV30 to TRBJ1-5; unclear D gene. V lost 8 bases and J lost 4, with 21 bases in between. This CDR3 is built from 15 residues. Looked up from germline, CDR1 is GTSNPN and CDR2 is SVGIG (reference sequence). CDR3 in amino acids: CARALAGGRNQPQHF. Written as DNA, the CDR3 is TGTGCCAGGGCCCTCGCGGGAGGCCGTAATCAGCCCCAGCATTTT.

The V call is TRBV30, the J call TRBJ2-1; 8 nucleotides match TRBD2. From germline, CDR1 is GTSNPN and CDR2 SVGIG (reference sequence). Trimming removed 7 bases from V and 5 bases from J; junction bases left unmatched: 10. The CDR3 extends over 14 amino acids. The CDR3 bases are TGTGCCTTGAATCCGGGGACTAGTAACAATGAGCAGTTCTTC. Translated: CALNPGTSNNEQFF.

CDR3 in DNA: TGTGCCAGCAGCCACCCATATCTCCAGTCTCGAACCACCATATATTTT. Its protein product is CASSHPYLQSRTTIYF. This chain connects TRBV7-8 to TRBJ1-3; no firm D call. V was clipped by 5 bases and J by 9 bases, with 23 bases between them. Germline lookup yields CDR1 SGHVS and CDR2 FQNEAQ. The CDR3 extends over 16 amino acids.

With respect to this clonotype: The junction shows a germline mismatch at one end, possibly a read error. The chain employs TRBV28 and TRBJ2-7, with 8 bases lining up with TRBD1. The CDR3 loop spans 14 amino acids. Germline V gives CDR1 MDHEN, CDR2 SYDVKM. CDR3 sequence (DNA): TGTGTCAGCAGTCCCGGGACAGGTAGATACGAGCAGTACTTC. Its protein product is CVSSPGTGRYEQYF. Drawing the rest from reference TRBV28 and TRBJ2-7, the complete variable domain is DVKVTQSSRYLVKRTGEKVFLECVQDMDHENMFWYRQDPGLGLRLIYFSYDVKMKEKGDIPEGYSVSREKKERFSLILESASTNQTSMYLCVSSPGTGRYEQYFGPGTRLTVT.

Comments on this clonotype: Relative to the germline gene, one junction end is altered; a read error may explain this. The chain joins TRBV7-6 to TRBJ2-1; D gene uncertain. The CDR3 covers 14 residues. Germline V lookup: CDR1 SGHVS, CDR2 FNYEAQ. The CDR3, as DNA: TGTGCCAGCAGCTTTGTAGCTGCAAACAATGAGCACTTCTTC. Protein: CASSFVAANNEHFF.

This clonotype qualifies as medium-sized. The CDR3 reads CATLGLPQETQYF. The CDR3 DNA is TGTGCCACCTTGGGACTCCCCCAAGAGACCCAGTACTTC. This chain links TRBV10-3 with TRBJ2-5; maybe TRBD2 (6 bases). Germline V lookup: CDR1 ENHRY, CDR2 SYGVKD. The length of the CDR3 is 13 residues. V lost 10 bases and J lost 1, with 13 bases in between.

This clonotype was seen many times. The chain joins TRBV18 to TRBJ1-2, with 7 bases aligning to TRBD1. This CDR3 is 18 amino acids long. From germline, CDR1 is KGHSH and CDR2 LQKENI. V gave up 5 bases and J gave up 0 bases; unmatched junction bases: 15. The CDR3 here is CASSSGGGLLKTNYGYTF. CDR3 DNA sequence: TGTGCCAGCTCATCGGGAGGGGGCCTTCTGAAAACTAACTATGGCTACACCTTC.

About this clonotype: The junction departs from germline at one end; a sequencing error may be responsible. The chain employs TRBV6-1 and TRBJ1-5; D remains ambiguous. Germline V gene data show CDR1 as MNHNS and CDR2 as SASEGT. The CDR3 loop spans 14 amino acids. CDR3 sequence reads: CASSEGGLLGPQHF. CDR3 in DNA: TGTGCCAGTAGTGAAGGTGGGCTCCTGGGACCCCAGCATTTT.

J is TRBJ2-7 and V is TRBV29-1; the D gene is possibly TRBD1 (5 bases). This CDR3 region has 15 residues. The germline V gene has CDR1 SQVTM and CDR2 ANQGSEA. The V gene lost 6 bases and the J gene lost 1 base, with 19 bases spanning the gap. The CDR3 sequence: CSVRPSRVNSYEQYF. CDR3 in DNA: TGCAGCGTACGTCCTTCCAGGGTCAATTCCTACGAGCAGTACTTC.